The sequence of this T cell receptor beta chain was determined in a study of blood T cell repertoires in COVID-19 (dated by TCRdb to about 2020). Study-wide context: The collaborator samples originated in the United States, Italy and Spain and spanned the acute and convalescent phases of COVID-19. The material from the prospective study consisted of cDNA or gDNA derived from T cells, B-cell-depleted T cells, or PBMCs. Subjects who had been exposed to COVID-19, were actively infected with it, or had recovered from it provided the deeply sampled blood TCRbeta repertoires that made up the dataset. A freely available public database, intended as a resource for researchers studying the immune response to SARS-CoV-2, is where the repertoires were released. The samples were drawn from the first 160 participants of the ongoing ImmuneRACE study and from under 1,500 subjects provided by 6 global collaborators. Sample metadata almost always included a de-identified subject ID, COVID-19 status, age in years and sex. Where available, HLA class I and class II types were taken from metadata supplied by the sample provider and were not determined by assay-based typing.

One collaborating source in Seattle enrolled patients while the patients were actively infected and followed the patients over time throughout the course of disease. Each collaborating institution followed its own protocols to collect whole blood in K2EDTA tubes. Collaborator samples were shipped for TCRbeta analysis as frozen whole blood, isolated PBMCs, or DNA extracted from either sample type. With regard to this clone: Its target antigen remains unknown. Per-base quality was not reported, and no clone a single base away is much larger than it.

CDR3 length: 14 amino acids, cysteine to phenylalanine. Only the CDR3 region is kept as DNA, spanning 42 bases read in frame from base 1. V lost 3 bases and J lost 4 bases; the stretch between them is 9 bases long. The germline V gene supplies CDR1 SNHLY and CDR2 FYNNEI. What the authors observed across the whole study: The amount of clinical and demographic metadata varied by source and participant and was provided uncurated.

The immunoSEQ Assay, a bias-controlled multiplex PCR, was used to amplify TCRbeta CDR3 regions from genomic DNA. The paper's data handling went like this. The number of nucleated cells in each sample was estimated by amplification of reference gene primers within the assay. To quantify the absolute abundance of each unique TCRbeta CDR3 rearrangement, sequence reads were collapsed and filtered. For each sample, productive Simpson clonality was calculated as the square root of Simpson's diversity index across productive rearrangements. TCRdb took this table from immuneACCESS and kept in-frame rearrangements with V and J called. Such tables lack part of the clones; where checked against another copy, unresolved V genes explain under half of the gap, and the rest is unexplained. V, J and clone size were drawn from that table, and D and trimming were deduced from the DNA. The sample table records roughly 160,000 clones; around nine tenths of these occur just once. The ten largest account for 2.5% to 3% of the sample.

The TCR originated in a woman of 80 years or more with COVID-19, enrolled during active disease. The rearranged segments are TRBV2 and TRBJ2-2, and TRBD2 may be the D gene, going by 5 matching bases. The sequenced sample was peripheral blood. The CDR3 sequence is CASSDSRGTGELFF. The nucleotide sequence reads TGTGCCAGCAGTGACTCACGGGGCACCGGGGAGCTGTTTTTT.